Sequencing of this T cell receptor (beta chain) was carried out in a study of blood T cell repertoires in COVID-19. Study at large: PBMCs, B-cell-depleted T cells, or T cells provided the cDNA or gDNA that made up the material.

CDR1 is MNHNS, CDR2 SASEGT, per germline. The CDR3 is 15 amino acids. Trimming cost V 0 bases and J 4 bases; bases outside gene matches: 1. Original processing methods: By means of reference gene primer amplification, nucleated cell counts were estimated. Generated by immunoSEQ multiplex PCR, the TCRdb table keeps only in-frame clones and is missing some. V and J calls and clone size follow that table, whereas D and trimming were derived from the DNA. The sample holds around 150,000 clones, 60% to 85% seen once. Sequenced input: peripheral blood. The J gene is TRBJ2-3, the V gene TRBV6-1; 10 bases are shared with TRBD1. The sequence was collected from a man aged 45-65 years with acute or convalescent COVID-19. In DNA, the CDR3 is TGTGCCAGCAGTGAAGCGACAGGGGGCCCAGATACGCAGTATTTT. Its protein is CASSEATGGPDTQYF.